This T cell receptor (beta chain) appears in the sequencing data of a study of blood T cell repertoires in COVID-19. Overall study context: Both acute and convalescent COVID-19 samples were obtained from the United States, Italy and Spain. PBMCs, B-cell-depleted T cells, or T cells provided the cDNA or gDNA that made up the material.

Authors' processing steps: Reference gene primer amplification gave nucleated cell count estimates. Method: immunoSEQ multiplex PCR; TCRdb's copy keeps in-frame clones and lacks some. Clonal size and the V and J genes are those of that table, whereas D and trimming came from the DNA. The sample consists of fewer than 85,000 clones, roughly 82% of them appearing once. The sequence was obtained from a woman aged 80 or over with active or convalescent COVID-19. Input material: peripheral blood.

CDR3 sequence reads: CASSPQGGPNTEAFF. Here the CDR3 DNA reads TGTGCCAGCAGCCCGCAGGGGGGCCCGAACACTGAAGCTTTCTTT. The chain carries TRBV27 and TRBJ1-1, with 7 bases identical to TRBD1. CDR1 MNHEY and CDR2 SMNVEV come from the germline V gene (reference sequence). After removal of 6 bases from V and 1 base from J, the junction contained 8 bases not matched to a gene. The CDR3 extends over 15 amino acids.